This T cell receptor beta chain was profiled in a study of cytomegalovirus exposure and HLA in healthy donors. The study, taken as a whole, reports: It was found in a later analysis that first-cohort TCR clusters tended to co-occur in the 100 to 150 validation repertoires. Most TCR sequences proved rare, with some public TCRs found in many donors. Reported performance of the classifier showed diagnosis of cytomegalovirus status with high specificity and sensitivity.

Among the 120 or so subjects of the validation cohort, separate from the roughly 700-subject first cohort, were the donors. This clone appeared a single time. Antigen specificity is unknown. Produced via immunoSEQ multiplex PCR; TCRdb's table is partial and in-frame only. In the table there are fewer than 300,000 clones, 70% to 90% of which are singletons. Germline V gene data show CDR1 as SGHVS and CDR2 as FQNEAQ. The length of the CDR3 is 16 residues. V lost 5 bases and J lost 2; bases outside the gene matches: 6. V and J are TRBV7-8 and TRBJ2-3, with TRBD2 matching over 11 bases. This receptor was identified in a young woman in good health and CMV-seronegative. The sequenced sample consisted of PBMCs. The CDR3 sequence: CASSTTSGSITDTQYF. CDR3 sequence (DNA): TGTGCCAGCAGCACCACTAGCGGGAGTATCACAGATACGCAGTATTTT.